This TCR beta chain was found in a study of blood T cells in healthy people across ages. As for the study in general: The capture of about one barcoded beta molecule per two T cells was achieved by template switching.

Sample donors were healthy Caucasian individuals that came from Russia, aged roughly 6 to 100. Per the germline V gene, CDR1 is SSHAT and CDR2 is FNYEAQ (reference sequence). The CDR3 has 15 amino acids. V shed 5 bases, J shed 6 bases, and the junction held 7 bases outside the gene matches. The second PCR ran roughly 7 to 12 cycles with a sample-barcoded 5' primer and J-beta primers. Through a template-switch adaptor with 12 random nucleotides, each cDNA molecule received a tag. In TCRdb, the 5' RACE reads were re-called with MiXCR into one record per CDR3 protein. The sample holds some 800,000 distinct CDR3 sequences, under 55% seen once.

The rearrangement joins TRBV7-7 to TRBJ2-1; 10 nucleotides line up with TRBD1. Material for sequencing was blood. This TCR came from a man aged 60 to 69 in good health. The chain's CDR3 is CASSQGQGPANEQFF. Written as DNA, the CDR3 is TGTGCCAGCAGCCAGGGACAGGGGCCCGCCAATGAGCAGTTCTTC.